This T cell receptor (beta chain) was identified during a study of regulatory T cells in long-lasting Graves disease. This clonotype has at least ten counts. As for time point: newly diagnosed GD, antithyroid drugs for less than 3 months. Preparation of the TCR library used RNA extracted from PBMCs. In building TCR beta libraries, iRepertoire HTBI primers were used together with Arm-PCR of CDR3 regions. TCRdb re-analysed the multiplex PCR reads in MiXCR, keeping a single row per CDR3 protein. Found here are about 320,000 distinct CDR3 sequences, more than 15% of them singletons; the top ten hold around 36%. Germline V gives CDR1 MDHEN, CDR2 SYDVKM. V lost 3 bases and J 4 bases, leaving 15 bases between the germline ends. The CDR3 covers 15 residues.

Sequenced here: peripheral blood mononuclear cells (PBMCs), sampled at new diagnosis, from a patient treated with antithyroid drugs. V usage is TRBV28 and J usage is TRBJ2-5; possible D gene TRBD1, 5 bases. The source of this sequence is a female donor with Graves disease. The CDR3 nucleotides read TGTGCCAGCAGTTTGAGTGTCCAGGGCGGAGAGACCCAGTACTTC. As protein: CASSLSVQGGETQYF.